A selection of T cell receptor beta chains follows, all from one sample in a study of shared clonotypes between healthy human individuals. The repertoire was sequenced with immunoSEQ multiplex PCR; TCRdb's copy has only in-frame clones and lacks some. The sample consists of around 690,000 clones, less than 95% of them appearing once. The sequencing input was memory CD8+ T cells from PBMCs. These receptors all stem from a man in his late teens or twenties in good health. Some clones in this sample may be carry-over from other donors' samples. The conserved cysteine and the conserved F or W are not part of the CDR3 here.

ASSPLDRDTERDEQF TRBV9 15 TRBJ2-1
AINGLAGGFSPEEQY TRBV10-3 15 TRBJ2-7
ASRRGFTEAF TRBV25-1 10 TRBJ1-1
ASSLIQSNEKLF TRBV7-6 12 TRBJ1-4
ASSLLQWVHTDTQY TRBV27 14 TRBJ2-3
ASSSRSWEGRGNEQF TRBV9 15 TRBJ2-1
ASYPRGLNTEAF TRBV27 12 TRBJ1-1
ASSFFGVRDEAF TRBV28 12 TRBJ1-1
ASSQDWLGTSGFTDTQY TRBV4-3 17 TRBJ2-3
ASRRGPTGDEAF TRBV23-1 12 TRBJ1-1
ASSELHRTDTQY TRBV6-1 12 TRBJ2-3
ASSITGVGPYEQY TRBV7-2 13 TRBJ2-7
ASSEFPNQPQH TRBV2 11 TRBJ1-5
ATPPQEGLNTEAF TRBV7-9 13 TRBJ1-1
ASSLLGVTGYT TRBV27 11 TRBJ1-2